The rows below give T cell receptor beta chains drawn from one sample of a study of T and B cells in COVID-19 patients. One entry per CDR3 protein, called by TCRdb with MiXCR from the multiplex PCR reads. The sample records 6,000 or so distinct CDR3 sequences, around 33% being singletons. Sequencing was done on a sample of blood. The receptors stem from a human donor with active COVID-19. The CDR3 runs from the conserved cysteine through the conserved F or W. A D gene is named only where the DNA matches it firmly. Size values are once, few and many counts, or a class for expanded clones, and some rows have none.

v_gene	abundance	d_gene	j_gene	CDR3nt	CDR3aa
TRBV7-6	-	-	TRBJ1-4	TGTGCCAGCAGCGCCCGGGACAATGAAAAACTGTTTTTT	CASSARDNEKLFF
TRBV5-5	-	-	TRBJ1-5	TGTGCCAGCAGCCCCCGAACGGGGGTTGGAAATCAGCCCCAGCATTTT	CASSPRTGVGNQPQHF
TRBV20-1	few	TRBD1	TRBJ2-5	TGCAGTGCACATGACAGGGGAGAGACCCAGTACTTC	CSAHDRGETQYF
TRBV6-5	few	-	TRBJ2-3	TGTGCCAGCAGTTACTCTCCAGGGGGCACAGATACGCAGTATTTT	CASSYSPGGTDTQYF
TRBV27	few	-	TRBJ1-4	TGTGCCAGCAGTTTCCTTGCTGGACAAAAACTGTTTTTT	CASSFLAGQKLFF
TRBV19	medium-sized	TRBD2	TRBJ2-3	TGTGCCAGTAGTCCACGGCCGGGACTAGCAGGAGATACGCAGTATTTT	CASSPRPGLAGDTQYF
TRBV19	many	-	TRBJ1-5	TGTGCCAGTAGTTCAGGTCCTAATCAGCCCCAGCATTTT	CASSSGPNQPQHF
TRBV12-3/TRBV12-4	few	-	TRBJ1-2	TGTGCCAGCAGCACAGGTTCCTCGAGGAGTTATGGCTACACCTTC	CASSTGSSRSYGYTF
TRBV30	few	-	TRBJ2-2	TGTGCCTGGCAAAGGGCGGTCCCCGGGGAGCTGTTTTTT	CAWQRAVPGELFF
TRBV6-5	medium-sized	-	TRBJ1-3	TGTGCCAGCAGCGCAACGGGGAGCTCTGGAAACACCATATATTTT	CASSATGSSGNTIYF
TRBV19	-	-	TRBJ1-5	TGTGCCAGTAGTCCCCAGTCGGGGTTCGTTTACCAGCCCCAGCATTTT	CASSPQSGFVYQPQHF
TRBV30	once	-	TRBJ2-7	TGTGCCTGGAGTACCCTCGGTCGGCTATACTCCTACGAGCAGTACTTC	CAWSTLGRLYSYEQYF
TRBV20-1	few	-	TRBJ1-5	TGCAGTGCCTTGGACAGAGTCAATCAGCCCCAGCATTTT	CSALDRVNQPQHF
TRBV5-6	few	-	TRBJ1-1	TGTGCCAGCAGCTTGAGGCGGGAGTTGGCTTTCTTT	CASSLRRELAFF
TRBV6-2/TRBV6-3	-	-	TRBJ2-7	TGTGCCAGCAGTTCGTATACAGGGCCCTACGAGCAGTACTTC	CASSSYTGPYEQYF
TRBV6-6	-	TRBD2	TRBJ2-3	TGTGCCAGCAGGGGTTATCCCAGGGACTACACAGATACGCAGTATTTT	CASRGYPRDYTDTQYF